Listed below are T cell receptor beta chains from one sample, sequenced in a study of T cells expressing NK-cell markers. TCRdb reprocessed the 5' RACE reads, with one entry per CDR3 protein and no DNA. This sample's table has fewer than 550,000 distinct CDR3 sequences. Sequencing used blood T cells: a sorted CD56 or NKG2C T cell subset, CD4+ or CD8+ T cells, or bulk PBMC T cells (not recorded which). Receptors originate from a woman aged 45-60 years in good health. CDR3s include the opening cysteine and the closing phenylalanine or tryptophan.

J | V | CDR3
TRBJ1-2 | TRBV6-2/TRBV6-3 | CASSYLENYGYTF
TRBJ1-4 | TRBV11-2 | CASSSGLPNEKLFF
TRBJ2-1 | TRBV24-1 | CATSEGYQLKDEQFF
TRBJ2-7 | TRBV5-6 | CASSLEGRVEEQYF
TRBJ2-3 | TRBV12-3/TRBV12-4 | CASGTAGGPDTQYF
TRBJ1-1 | TRBV12-3/TRBV12-4 | CASSSGQGRVYTEAFF
TRBJ2-1 | TRBV3-1 | CASSSRDSPYNEQFF
TRBJ2-3 | TRBV12-3/TRBV12-4 | CASTLAGAPGDTQYF
TRBJ1-2 | TRBV20-1 | CSANALNRGNYGYTF
TRBJ1-1 | TRBV19 | CASSMKGVGTEAFF
TRBJ2-2 | TRBV15 | CATSRDMDRYTGELFF
TRBJ2-1 | TRBV5-1 | CASSSPAQGIEQFF
TRBJ1-1 | TRBV18 | CASSPPGTINTGTEAFF
TRBJ2-6 | TRBV3-1 | CASKSGANVLTF
TRBJ2-2 | TRBV5-1 | CASRARTGDTGELFF
TRBJ2-1 | TRBV5-5 | CASSFGARPDNEQFF
TRBJ1-1 | TRBV12-3/TRBV12-4 | CASSLFTGMSTEAFF
TRBJ2-1 | TRBV9 | CASSAYRGSYNEQFF
TRBJ2-1 | TRBV29-1 | CSVGQGHEQFF
TRBJ2-2 | TRBV10-2 | CASRGLAGGPVGELFF
TRBJ2-1 | TRBV18 | CASSPGGVGRNEQFF
TRBJ1-1 | TRBV4-1 | CASSQIRHNNTEAFF
TRBJ2-3 | TRBV24-1 | CATSETGLAEQYF
TRBJ2-3 | TRBV5-1 | CASSFAGRTDTQYF
TRBJ1-1 | TRBV5-1 | CASSLGGYNTEAFF
TRBJ1-1 | TRBV28 | CATEANTEAFF
TRBJ1-2 | TRBV4-1 | CASSPTLLNYGYTF
TRBJ2-1 | TRBV24-1 | CATGPLNEQFF
TRBJ2-1 | TRBV5-6 | CASSLVSGNNEQFF
TRBJ1-2 | TRBV12-3/TRBV12-4 | CASSPGQGYYGYTF
TRBJ2-1 | TRBV12-3/TRBV12-4 | CASSLEQGGYNEQFF
TRBJ2-6 | TRBV4-1 | CASSLRDSTSGANVLTF
TRBJ2-1 | TRBV20-1 | CSAFQGLAGVEQFF
TRBJ1-2 | TRBV29-1 | CSVELPVYGYTF
TRBJ2-5 | TRBV4-2 | CASSQELAGYQETQYF
TRBJ2-5 | TRBV2 | CASRLDRFGETQYF
TRBJ2-5 | TRBV7-6 | CASSLGGLAGVGETQYF
TRBJ2-1 | TRBV5-1 | CASSLTGGDGNEQFF
TRBJ2-3 | TRBV5-1 | CASSQKPGPRTDTQYF
TRBJ1-1 | TRBV28 | CASGATTGGRTEAFF
TRBJ2-3 | TRBV5-6 | CASSSFGTVSTDTQYF
TRBJ1-2 | TRBV3-1 | CASSPTADSSFGYTF
TRBJ2-1 | TRBV12-3/TRBV12-4 | CASSPRRTYNEQFF
TRBJ2-7 | TRBV11-2 | CASSLADRGPYEQYF
TRBJ1-4 | TRBV5-1 | CASSLEGHDSGEKLFF
TRBJ1-5 | TRBV3-1 | CASSLGTLNQPQHF
TRBJ1-5 | TRBV12-3/TRBV12-4 | CASSTPGPQHF
TRBJ2-1 | TRBV5-1 | CASKGGRQQFF
TRBJ2-5 | TRBV29-1 | CSVQDRIQETQYF
TRBJ1-2 | TRBV1 | CTSSQDLGENYGYTF
TRBJ2-3 | TRBV11-2 | CASSLGTRNTDTQYF
TRBJ2-6 | TRBV27 | CASRTTSGGGVRANVLTF
TRBJ2-4 | TRBV20-1 | CSARLGPHKNIQYF
TRBJ2-5 | TRBV9 | CASSVDSKETQYF
TRBJ2-4 | TRBV5-8 | CASSLAGLAVAKNIQYF
TRBJ1-1 | TRBV10-3 | CAISDSSLGLKNTEAFF
TRBJ2-1 | TRBV30 | CAWSDWASGRRNEQFF
TRBJ2-7 | TRBV12-3/TRBV12-4 | CASSFFPGAGSYEQYF
TRBJ2-2 | TRBV7-8 | CASSLADGRATGELFF